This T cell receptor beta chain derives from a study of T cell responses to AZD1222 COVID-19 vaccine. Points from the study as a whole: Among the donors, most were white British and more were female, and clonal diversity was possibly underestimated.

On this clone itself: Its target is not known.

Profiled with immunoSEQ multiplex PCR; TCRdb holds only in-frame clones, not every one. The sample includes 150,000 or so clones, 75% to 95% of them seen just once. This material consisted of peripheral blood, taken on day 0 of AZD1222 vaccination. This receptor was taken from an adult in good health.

Written as DNA, the CDR3 is TGTGCCAGCCGCTCGGGACACTCAAATGAAAAACTGTTTTTT. Translation gives CASRSGHSNEKLFF. This chain uses TRBV11-2 with TRBJ1-4, with D possibly TRBD1 on 6 matching bases. Germline V gives CDR1 SGHAT, CDR2 FQNNGV. This CDR3 has 14 amino acids. V was cut by 8 bases and J by 5 bases, with 15 bases left in between.